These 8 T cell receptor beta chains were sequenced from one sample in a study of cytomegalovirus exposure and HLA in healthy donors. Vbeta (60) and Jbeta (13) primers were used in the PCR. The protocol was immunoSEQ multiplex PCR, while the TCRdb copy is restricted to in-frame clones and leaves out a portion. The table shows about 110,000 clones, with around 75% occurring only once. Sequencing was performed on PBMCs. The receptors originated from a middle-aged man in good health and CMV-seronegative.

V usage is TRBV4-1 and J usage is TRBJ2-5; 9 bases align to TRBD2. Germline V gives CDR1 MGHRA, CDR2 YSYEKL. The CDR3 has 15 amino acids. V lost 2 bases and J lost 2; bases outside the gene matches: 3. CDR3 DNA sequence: TGCGCCAGCAGCCAAAGACTAGCGGCTCAAGAGACCCAGTACTTC. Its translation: CASSQRLAAQETQYF.

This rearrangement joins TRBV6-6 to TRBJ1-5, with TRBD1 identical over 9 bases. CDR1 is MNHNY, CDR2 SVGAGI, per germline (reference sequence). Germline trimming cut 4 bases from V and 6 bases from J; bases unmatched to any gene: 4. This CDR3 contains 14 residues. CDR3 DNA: TGTGCCAGCAGTTGGGACAGGGTAGGTCAGCCCCAGCATTTT. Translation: CASSWDRVGQPQHF.

The DNA for the CDR3 is TGTGCCAGCAGAGATGGGGGGGTAGGCAATCAGCCCCAGCATTTT. Its protein is CASRDGGVGNQPQHF. The chain links TRBV2 to TRBJ1-5; D may be TRBD1 (5 bases). Germline-derived CDR1 and CDR2 are SNHLY and FYNNEI. Trimming took off 6 bases at V and 2 bases at J, with 14 bases between the two ends. This CDR3 is built from 15 residues. Based on the CDR3 plus reference TRBV2 and TRBJ1-5, the full variable domain is EPEVTQTPSHQVTQMGQEVILRCVPISNHLYFYWYRQILGQKVEFLVSFYNNEISEKSEIFDDQFSVERPDGSNFTLKIRSTKLEDSAMYFCASRDGGVGNQPQHFGDGTRLSIL.

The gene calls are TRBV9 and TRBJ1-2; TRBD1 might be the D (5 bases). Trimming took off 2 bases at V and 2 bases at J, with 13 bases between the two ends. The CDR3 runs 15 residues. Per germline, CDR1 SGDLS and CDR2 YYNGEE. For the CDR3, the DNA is TGTGCCAGCAGCGTGGCCCTCACAGGCAACTATGGCTACACCTTC. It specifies CASSVALTGNYGYTF.

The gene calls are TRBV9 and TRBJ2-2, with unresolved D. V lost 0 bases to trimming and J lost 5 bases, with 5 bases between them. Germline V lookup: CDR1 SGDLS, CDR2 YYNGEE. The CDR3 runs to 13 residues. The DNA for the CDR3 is TGTGCCAGCAGCGTAGTGAGAACCGGGGAGCTGTTTTTT. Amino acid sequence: CASSVVRTGELFF.

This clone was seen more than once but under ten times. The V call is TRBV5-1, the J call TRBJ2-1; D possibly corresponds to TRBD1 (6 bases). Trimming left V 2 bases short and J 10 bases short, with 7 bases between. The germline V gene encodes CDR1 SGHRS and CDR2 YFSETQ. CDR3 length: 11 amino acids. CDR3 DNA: TGCGCCAGCAGCTTTGACAGGGAGCAGTTCTTC. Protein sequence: CASSFDREQFF.

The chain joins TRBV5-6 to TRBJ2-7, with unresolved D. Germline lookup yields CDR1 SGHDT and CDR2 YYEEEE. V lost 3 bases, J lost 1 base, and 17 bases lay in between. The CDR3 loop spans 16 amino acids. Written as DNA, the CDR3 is TGTGCCAGCAGCTCGGTGTTGAGCGAAGAGTCCTACGAGCAGTACTTC. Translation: CASSSVLSEESYEQYF.

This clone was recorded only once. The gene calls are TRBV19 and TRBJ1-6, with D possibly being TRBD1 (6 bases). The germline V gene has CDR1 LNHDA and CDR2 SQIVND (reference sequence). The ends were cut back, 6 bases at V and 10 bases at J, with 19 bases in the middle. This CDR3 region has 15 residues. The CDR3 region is CASSHRSGDASPLHF. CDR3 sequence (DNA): TGTGCCAGTAGCCACCGGTCAGGGGATGCCTCACCCCTCCACTTT. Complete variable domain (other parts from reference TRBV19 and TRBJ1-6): DGGITQSPKYLFRKEGQNVTLSCEQNLNHDAMYWYRQDPGQGLRLIYYSQIVNDFQKGDIAEGYSVSREKKESFPLTVTSAQKNPTAFYLCASSHRSGDASPLHFGNGTRLTVT.